This note documents a single TCR beta chain sequence. Its antigen remains unknown. The data were taken from a study of T-cell memory formation after mild COVID-19. General study points: CD4+ contracting clones lay mainly in CM and EM, CD8+ ones in EMRA. Memory cells collected pre-infection included some clones that later responded, suggesting cross-reactive memory joined.

MiXCR was run by TCRdb on the 5' RACE reads, yielding one entry per CDR3 protein. The profile shows more than 150,000 distinct CDR3 sequences, 20% to 25% of them singletons. This CDR3 contains 15 residues. V dropped 8 bases and J dropped 3 bases, with 16 bases sitting between them. Germline V gene lookup returns CDR1 SEHNR and CDR2 FQNEAQ (reference sequence). The sequenced sample consisted of PBMCs or a T cell subset sorted from them (not recorded which). This TCR came from an adult woman who had mild COVID-19 (a few samples of this study predate the infection). Cell type and time point are not known. The V call is TRBV7-9, the J call TRBJ1-4; D gene uncertain. This CDR3 is CASEMGKRPNEKLFF. The CDR3 DNA sequence: TGTGCCAGCGAAATGGGGAAGAGGCCTAATGAAAAACTGTTTTTT. The whole variable domain, remainder taken from reference TRBV7-9 and TRBJ1-4, is DTGVSQNPRHKITKRGQNVTFRCDPISEHNRLYWYRQTLGQGPEFLTYFQNEAQLEKSRLLSDRFSAERPKGSFSTLEIQRTEQGDSAMYLCASEMGKRPNEKLFFGSGTQLSVL.